This T cell receptor beta chain was obtained from a study of vaccination effects on CD4 cells after COVID-19. A remark on this clone: Its matching antigen is unknown.

ViraFEST expansion of antigen-specific CD4+ T cells with viral peptide pools preceded sequencing. CD4+ T cells were isolated after about eleven days of culture. PCR-confirmed SARS-CoV-2 infection occurred in the person between March and December 2020. Germline CDR1 is KGHSH and CDR2 is LQKENI. The CDR3 is 15 amino acids. The V and J ends lost 0 bases and 3 bases respectively, with 12 bases between them. Sequencing was performed with immunoSEQ multiplex PCR; in TCRdb, only in-frame clones are kept and a portion is missing. The sample includes 70,000 or so clones, around 70% of them seen just once. The specimen comprised CD4+ T cells from PBMCs cultured with HIV peptides, sampled before COVID-19 vaccination. The subset is: HIV-1 Nef peptide pool negative control/reference culture. The source of this sequence is a human donor who had a prior SARS-CoV-2 infection. The chain combines TRBV18 with TRBJ2-7, with D tentatively TRBD2 (7 bases). CDR3 amino acids: CASSPPSGGSYEQYF. DNA for the CDR3: TGTGCCAGCTCACCACCCTCGGGGGGCAGCTACGAGCAGTACTTC.